One TCR beta chain is described in this entry. Only a few counts were recorded for this clone. There is no known antigen for this receptor. Within one base of it there is no much larger clone, and no base qualities were kept. This sample stems from a study of metastatic and nonmetastatic thyroid tumors (dated by TCRdb to the early 2020s). With regard to the full study: Repertoires were compared across peripheral blood and tumor or nodule tissue samples from malignant and benign thyroid patients.

Library construction relied on PCR. The run used an Illumina HiSeq 4000. High-throughput sequencing was used to profile the CDR3 region of the TCR beta-chain in every patient. In the source study's methods: CDR3 differences across clinicopathological groups were used to build a classifier for discriminating distant-metastatic papillary thyroid cancer patients. To measure repertoire diversity the researchers used the Shannon index, while the Morisita-Horn index served to gauge how similar the tumor and blood repertoires were. The public reads were run again by TCRdb, first through fastp at Q25 and then through MiXCR, and only productive beta chains were kept. It is TCRdb's table, rather than the study itself, that gives the V and J calls and clone size. Counted in this sample were around 5,600 clones; more than 30% of them appeared once. Of the sample, more than 25% is held by the ten largest clones.

Overall results and qualifications from the work: TCR beta diversity was reported as significantly higher in malignant tumors than in benign nodules, in both blood and tumor samples.

From the cysteine up to the phenylalanine, the CDR3 has a length of 14 residues. The read is trimmed to its CDR3 DNA, 42 bases read in frame from base 1. For CDR1 and CDR2, the germline V gene lists SGHRS and YFSETQ. A distance of 12 bases separates the germline ends of V and J, which lose 5 bases and 0 bases respectively. No patient had received any treatment before thyroid surgery. Using T-cell receptor beta sequencing, the study looked back at clinical samples from patients collected from the early 2010s to the late 2010s. Material for sequencing was adjacent normal tissue. This receptor was taken from a male donor with papillary thyroid cancer or a benign thyroid nodule (not recorded which). Some clones in this sample may be carry-over from other donors' samples. The V and J genes are TRBV5-1 and TRBJ2-7; the D region possibly corresponds to TRBD2 (6 bases align). The CDR3 region has the sequence CASRDLAVSYEQYF. The DNA is as follows: TGCGCCAGCAGGGATTTAGCGGTCTCCTACGAGCAGTACTTC.